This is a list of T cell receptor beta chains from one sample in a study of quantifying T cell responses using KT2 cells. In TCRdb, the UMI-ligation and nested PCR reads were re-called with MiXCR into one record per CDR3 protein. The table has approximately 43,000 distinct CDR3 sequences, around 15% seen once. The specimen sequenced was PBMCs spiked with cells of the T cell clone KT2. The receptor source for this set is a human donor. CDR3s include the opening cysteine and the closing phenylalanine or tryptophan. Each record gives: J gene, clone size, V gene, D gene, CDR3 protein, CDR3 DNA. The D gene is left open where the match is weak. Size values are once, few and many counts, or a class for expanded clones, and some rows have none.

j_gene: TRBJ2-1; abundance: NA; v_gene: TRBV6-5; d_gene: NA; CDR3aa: CASSYSGVVGNEQFF; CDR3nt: TGTGCCAGCAGTTACTCTGGGGTTGTTGGGAATGAGCAGTTCTTC
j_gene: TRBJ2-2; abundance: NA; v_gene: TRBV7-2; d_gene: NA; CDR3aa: CASSPWGGLPGELFF; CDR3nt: TGTGCCAGCAGCCCGTGGGGGGGGCTCCCCGGGGAGCTGTTTTTT
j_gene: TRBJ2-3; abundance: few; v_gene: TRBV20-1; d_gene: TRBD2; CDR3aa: CSARDLLAGGTDTQYF; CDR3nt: TGCAGTGCTAGAGACCTACTAGCGGGAGGCACAGATACGCAGTATTTT
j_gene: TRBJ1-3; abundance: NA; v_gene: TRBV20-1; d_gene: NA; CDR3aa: CSARRLQGNTIYF; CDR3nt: TGCAGTGCTAGGCGCCTTCAAGGCAACACCATATATTTT
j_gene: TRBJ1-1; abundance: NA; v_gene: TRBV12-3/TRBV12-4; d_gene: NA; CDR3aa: CASSGGQRSAEAFF; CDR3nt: TGTGCCAGCAGTGGAGGACAGAGGAGCGCTGAAGCTTTCTTT
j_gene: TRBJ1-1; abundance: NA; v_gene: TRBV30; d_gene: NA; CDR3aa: CAWSVGTPNTEAFF; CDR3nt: TGTGCCTGGAGTGTCGGGACACCAAACACTGAAGCTTTCTTT
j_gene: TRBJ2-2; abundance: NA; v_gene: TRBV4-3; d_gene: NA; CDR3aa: CASSPAAGELFF; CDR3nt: TGCGCCAGCAGCCCGGCGGCCGGGGAGCTGTTTTTT
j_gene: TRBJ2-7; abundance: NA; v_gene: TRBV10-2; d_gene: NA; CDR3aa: CASSERRGPYEQYF; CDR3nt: TGCGCCAGCAGTGAGCGCCGGGGTCCCTACGAGCAGTACTTC
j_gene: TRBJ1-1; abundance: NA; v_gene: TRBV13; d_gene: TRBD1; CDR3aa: CASSLPPGQIRGNEAFF; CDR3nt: TGTGCCAGCAGCTTACCCCCGGGACAGATCAGAGGGAATGAAGCTTTCTTT
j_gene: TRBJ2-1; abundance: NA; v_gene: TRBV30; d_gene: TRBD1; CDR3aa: CAFLRQGSYNEQFF; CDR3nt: TGTGCCTTCCTTAGACAGGGGTCCTACAATGAGCAGTTCTTC
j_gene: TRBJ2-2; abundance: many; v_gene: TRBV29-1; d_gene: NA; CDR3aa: CSVGVWGNTGELFF; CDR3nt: TGCAGCGTTGGGGTTTGGGGGAACACCGGGGAGCTGTTTTTT
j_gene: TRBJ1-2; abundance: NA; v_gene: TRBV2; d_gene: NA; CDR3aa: CASSDEDSYYGYTF; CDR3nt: TGTGCCAGCAGTGACGAGGACAGTTACTATGGCTACACCTTC
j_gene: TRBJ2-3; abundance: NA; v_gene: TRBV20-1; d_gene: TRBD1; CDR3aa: CSALRDRDADTQYF; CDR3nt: TGCAGTGCTCTCCGGGACAGGGATGCAGATACGCAGTATTTT
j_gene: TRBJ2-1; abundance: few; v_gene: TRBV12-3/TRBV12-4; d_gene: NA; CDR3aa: CASSLNRGRDEQFF; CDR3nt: TGTGCCAGCAGTTTGAATAGGGGCAGGGATGAGCAGTTCTTC
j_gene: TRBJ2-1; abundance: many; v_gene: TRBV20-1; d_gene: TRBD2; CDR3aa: CSARISRSTSGKDEQFF; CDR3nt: TGCAGTGCTAGGATAAGTCGTAGTACTAGCGGGAAGGATGAGCAGTTCTTC
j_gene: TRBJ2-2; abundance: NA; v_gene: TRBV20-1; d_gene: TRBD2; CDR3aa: CSASTSGMRTGELFF; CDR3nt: TGCAGTGCTTCTACTAGCGGGATGAGGACCGGGGAGCTGTTTTTT
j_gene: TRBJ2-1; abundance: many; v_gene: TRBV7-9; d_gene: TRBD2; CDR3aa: CASSLLSGGYNEQFF; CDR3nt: TGTGCCAGCAGCCTACTTAGCGGGGGATACAATGAGCAGTTCTTC
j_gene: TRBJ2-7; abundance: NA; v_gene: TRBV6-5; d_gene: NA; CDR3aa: CASSYSVRGPAEQYF; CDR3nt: TGTGCCAGCAGTTACTCGGTGAGGGGCCCAGCCGAGCAGTACTTC
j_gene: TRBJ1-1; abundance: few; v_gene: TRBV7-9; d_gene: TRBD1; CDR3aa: CASSLVGGTGPPEAFF; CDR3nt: TGTGCCAGCAGCTTAGTGGGGGGGACAGGGCCCCCTGAAGCTTTCTTT
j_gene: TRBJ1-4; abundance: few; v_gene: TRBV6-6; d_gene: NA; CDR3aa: CASSYWQSNEKLFF; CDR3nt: TGTGCCAGCAGTTACTGGCAGTCTAATGAAAAACTGTTTTTT
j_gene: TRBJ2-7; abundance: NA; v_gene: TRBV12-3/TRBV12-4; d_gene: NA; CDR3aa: CASSLRPSGEQYF; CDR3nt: TGTGCCAGCAGTCTAAGACCCTCCGGCGAGCAGTACTTC
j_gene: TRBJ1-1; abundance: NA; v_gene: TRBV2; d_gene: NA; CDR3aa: CASSKGGSNTEAFF; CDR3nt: TGTGCCAGCAGCAAGGGGGGATCTAACACTGAAGCTTTCTTT
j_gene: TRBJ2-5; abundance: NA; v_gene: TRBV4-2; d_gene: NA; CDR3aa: CASSPLGGMGETQYF; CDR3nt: TGTGCCAGCAGCCCCCTAGGGGGGATGGGCGAGACCCAGTACTTC